Presented here are 5 T cell receptor beta chains from one specimen sequenced in a study of shared clonotypes between healthy human individuals. Only in-frame clones appear in the TCRdb table, and some are missing; sequencing was by immunoSEQ multiplex PCR. There are about 1,900,000 clones in the sample; less than 95% occur only once, and 0.95% to 1.5% lies in the top ten. The naive CD8 subset, CD45RO-negative cells positively selected for CCR7, excluded terminally differentiated effector memory CD45RA+ cells. Source material: naive CD8+ T cells sorted from blood. Receptors originate from a man aged 18 to 30 in good health.

As to this clone: Other DNA variants within this sample encode the same CDR3. The chain recombines TRBV11-2 with TRBJ2-7; D gene ambiguous. V dropped 1 base and J dropped 3 bases, with 7 bases sitting between them. The CDR3 is 13 amino acids. Germline loops: CDR1 SGHAT, CDR2 FQNNGV. DNA of the CDR3: TGTGCCAGCAGCTTAGCTACAGACTACGAGCAGTACTTC. This codes for CASSLATDYEQYF.

Details on this clone: This specimen includes other DNA sequences encoding the same CDR3. The chain couples TRBV13 to TRBJ2-1, with 9 bases matching TRBD2. The CDR3 has 15 residues. The trim removed 4 bases at V and 4 bases at J, leaving 5 bases unmatched. The germline CDR1 and CDR2 sequences are PRHDT and FYEKMQ (reference sequence). The CDR3 loop is CASSSGLAGYNEQFF. The CDR3, as DNA: TGTGCCAGCAGCTCCGGGCTAGCGGGGTACAATGAGCAGTTCTTC. Supplemented by reference TRBV13 and TRBJ2-1, the full variable domain reads AAGVIQSPRHLIKEKRETATLKCYPIPRHDTVYWYQQGPGQDPQFLISFYEKMQSDKGSIPDRFSAQQFSDYHSELNMSSLELGDSALYFCASSSGLAGYNEQFFGPGTRLTVL.

On this clone: Different DNA sequences within this sample yield the same CDR3. The V call is TRBV7-9, the J call TRBJ1-4; 8 bases are shared with TRBD1. Germline V gene lookup returns CDR1 SEHNR and CDR2 FQNEAQ (reference sequence). The length of the CDR3 is 15 residues. V was clipped by 1 base and J by 5 bases; unmatched bases: 3. The CDR3 sequence is CASSLVAGGNEKLFF. Written as DNA, the CDR3 is TGTGCCAGCAGCTTAGTTGCAGGGGGCAATGAAAAACTGTTTTTT. The entire variable domain, with the rest obtained from reference TRBV7-9 and TRBJ1-4, is as follows: DTGVSQNPRHKITKRGQNVTFRCDPISEHNRLYWYRQTLGQGPEFLTYFQNEAQLEKSRLLSDRFSAERPKGSFSTLEIQRTEQGDSAMYLCASSLVAGGNEKLFFGSGTQLSVL.

This clone has just one count. This chain links TRBV6-6 with TRBJ1-1; D call uncertain. Germline V gives CDR1 MNHNY, CDR2 SVGAGI (reference sequence). The CDR3 has 11 residues. The V end lost 7 bases, the J end lost 0 bases, and 3 bases lay between the germline ends. The CDR3 region has the DNA TGTGCCAGCAAATTGAACACTGAAGCTTTCTTT. Translating gives CASKLNTEAFF.

Comments on this clone: Other nucleotide sequences in the sample specify the same CDR3. V gene TRBV9 combines with J gene TRBJ2-7; the D is unclear. The CDR3 covers 14 residues. Germline values: CDR1 SGDLS, CDR2 YYNGEE. With 0 bases removed from V and 0 bases from J, the gap between germline ends came to 7 bases. The CDR3 region is CASSVEDNSYEQYF. As DNA, the CDR3 is TGTGCCAGCAGCGTAGAAGACAACTCCTACGAGCAGTACTTC. Supplemented by reference TRBV9 and TRBJ2-7, the full variable domain reads DSGVTQTPKHLITATGQRVTLRCSPRSGDLSVYWYQQSLDQGLQFLIQYYNGEERAKGNILERFSAQQFPDLHSELNLSSLELGDSALYFCASSVEDNSYEQYFGPGTRLTVT.